This TCR beta chain was sequenced during a study of PD-1 blockade in classical Hodgkin lymphoma. Concerning this clone: The antigen is undetermined.

Sequenced by immunoSEQ multiplex PCR; TCRdb stores in-frame clones only, minus some. This sample has 38,000 or so clones, with 69% found just once. Study-level findings and limits: When set against healthy donors, newly diagnosed patients were reported to show lower baseline TCR diversity.

Each of the patients experienced relapse following autologous stem cell transplantation, and their brentuximab vedotin exposure differed. V lost 1 base and J lost 8, with 11 bases in between. Germline CDR1 and CDR2: LGHNA and YNFKEQ. This CDR3 spans 13 amino acids. The sample here was peripheral blood mononuclear cells (PBMCs), taken before the second cycle of nivolumab. The chain carries TRBV4-2 and TRBJ1-2; possibly TRBD1 for D (5 bases). This TCR was sampled from a human donor with classical Hodgkin lymphoma. The CDR3 here is CASSQGGGVGYTF. The CDR3 DNA sequence: TGTGCCAGCAGCCAAGGAGGAGGGGTCGGCTACACCTTC.